Presented here are 28 T cell receptor beta chains from one specimen sequenced in a study of radiotherapy plus CTLA-4 blockade in lung cancer. The table came from immunoSEQ multiplex PCR; TCRdb's copy has only in-frame clones and leaves some out. The sample contains 9,500 to 15,000 clones, around 80% of which appear only once. Here the sequenced sample was peripheral blood, taken from a patient treated with radiotherapy plus ipilimumab. These receptors came from a human donor with non-small cell lung cancer that progressed on radiotherapy plus ipilimumab.

The chain is built from TRBV7-3 and TRBJ1-1; D not certain. The length of the CDR3 is 14 residues. Per the germline V gene, CDR1 is SGHTA and CDR2 is FQGTGA. Trimming removed 2 bases at V and 3 bases at J, with 10 bases between. CDR3 loop: CASSLGREYTEAFF. CDR3 sequence (DNA): TGTGCCAGCAGCTTAGGCAGAGAGTACACTGAAGCTTTCTTT.

The rearrangement uses TRBV5-1 and TRBJ2-1; possibly TRBD1 or TRBD2 for D (5 bases each). With 5 bases removed from V and 0 bases from J, the gap between germline ends came to 15 bases. The CDR3 spans 16 residues. CDR1 and CDR2 (germline): SGHRS, YFSETQ. In DNA, the CDR3 is TGCGCCAGCAGACGATCCGGGACCACCTCCTACAATGAGCAGTTCTTC. This encodes CASRRSGTTSYNEQFF.

J is TRBJ1-2 and V is TRBV7-9; TRBD1 is a possible D gene (6 bases). Per the germline V gene, CDR1 is SEHNR and CDR2 is FQNEAQ (reference sequence). V dropped 0 bases and J dropped 8 bases, with 19 bases sitting between them. This CDR3 region has 16 residues. This chain's CDR3 is CASSLATGPRDGGYTF. In DNA form, the CDR3 reads TGTGCCAGCAGCTTAGCAACAGGGCCCCGGGACGGAGGCTACACCTTC. Filled out from reference TRBV7-9 and TRBJ1-2, the complete variable domain reads DTGVSQNPRHKITKRGQNVTFRCDPISEHNRLYWYRQTLGQGPEFLTYFQNEAQLEKSRLLSDRFSAERPKGSFSTLEIQRTEQGDSAMYLCASSLATGPRDGGYTFGSGTRLTVV.

The chain joins TRBV2 to TRBJ1-3, with 7 nucleotides matching TRBD1. The CDR3 totals 15 residues. V was pared by 6 bases and J by 4 bases, with 9 bases of the junction left unmatched. The germline gives CDR1 SNHLY, CDR2 FYNNEI. The CDR3 DNA follows: TGTGCCAGCAGGCGGGGACAGAAACTCGGAAACACCATATATTTT. This encodes CASRRGQKLGNTIYF.

V and J are TRBV7-6 and TRBJ2-5; 9 positions match TRBD2. V trimming: 1 base; J trimming: 5 bases; junction bases outside the gene matches: 8. CDR3 size: 16 residues. CDR1 and CDR2 from the germline V gene are SGHVS and FNYEAQ. As DNA, the CDR3 is TGTGCCAGCAGCTTAGGGGGCCTAGCGGGGATGGAGACCCAGTACTTC. Translation gives CASSLGGLAGMETQYF.

This chain uses TRBV4-3 with TRBJ1-4; 10 nucleotides align to TRBD1. The CDR3 extends over 15 amino acids. In germline, CDR1 is LGHNA, CDR2 YSLEER. V lost 6 bases to trimming and J lost 1 base; unmatched junction nucleotides: 2. The CDR3 DNA sequence: TGCGCCAGCAGGAGGACAGGGGGAACTAATGAAAAACTGTTTTTT. Translating gives CASRRTGGTNEKLFF.

The chain employs TRBV19 and TRBJ1-4; D uncertain. Germline-derived CDR1 and CDR2 are LNHDA and SQIVND (reference sequence). CDR3 size: 15 residues. Deletions cut 6 bases from V and 5 bases from J, with 16 bases between. This chain's CDR3 is CASSPPGVLNEKLFF. The CDR3 DNA reads as TGTGCCAGTAGCCCCCCTGGGGTTTTAAATGAAAAACTGTTTTTT.

V and J are TRBV18 and TRBJ2-7; 7 bases map to TRBD1. Unmatched junction bases numbered 8, after V lost 3 bases and J lost 3 bases. The CDR3 is 15 residues long. Germline-derived CDR1 and CDR2 are KGHSH and LQKENI. The CDR3 bases are TGTGCCAGCTCACCTAGCAACACAGGGGTCTACGAGCAGTACTTC. It yields the protein CASSPSNTGVYEQYF.

The chain is built from TRBV7-8 and TRBJ2-5; D may correspond to TRBD1 or TRBD2 (6 bases each). Germline loops: CDR1 SGHVS, CDR2 FQNEAQ. This CDR3 has 17 residues. V was trimmed by 5 bases and J by 5 bases, leaving 24 bases between them. The CDR3 bases are TGTGCCAGCAGCACACTAGGGGGGACCACCCTCAGGGAGACCCAGTACTTC. Amino acid sequence: CASSTLGGTTLRETQYF.

This clone came up a few times. V and J are TRBV6-1 and TRBJ1-4, with 10 nucleotides matching TRBD1. Germline V CDR1 and CDR2: MNHNS, SASEGT. This CDR3 comprises 16 residues. V shed 1 base and J 3 bases; nucleotides not matched to a gene: 2. CDR3 loop: CASSEGTGGPNEKLFF. CDR3 bases: TGTGCCAGCAGTGAAGGGACAGGGGGGCCTAATGAAAAACTGTTTTTT.

Comment on this clone: The same CDR3 also results from other DNA sequences found in this sample. The chain combines TRBV4-1 with TRBJ1-2; D is undetermined. The CDR3 length is 13 residues. CDR1 and CDR2 from the germline V gene are MGHRA and YSYEKL. Trimming removed 3 bases at V and 2 bases at J, with 7 bases between. The CDR3 coding sequence is TGCGCCAGCAGCCAGGCCAGCAACTATGGCTACACCTTC. Its protein is CASSQASNYGYTF.

This chain uses TRBV6-6 with TRBJ2-1; tentatively, D is TRBD1 or TRBD2 (5 bases each). Per the germline V gene, CDR1 is MNHNY and CDR2 is SVGAGI (reference sequence). The ends were cut back, 4 bases at V and 2 bases at J, with 6 bases in the middle. The length of the CDR3 is 13 residues. This CDR3 reads CASSWGTYNEQFF. The CDR3 bases are TGTGCCAGCAGTTGGGGGACCTACAATGAGCAGTTCTTC.

V gene TRBV5-1 combines with J gene TRBJ1-3; perhaps TRBD1 as D (6 bases). The V end lost 4 bases, the J end lost 1 base, and 9 bases lay between the germline ends. Germline CDR1 is SGHRS and CDR2 is YFSETQ. The CDR3 length is 14 residues. This chain's CDR3 is CASSPGTSGNTIYF. The CDR3 region has the DNA TGCGCCAGCAGCCCGGGGACATCTGGAAACACCATATATTTT. The full variable domain, its missing parts supplied by reference TRBV5-1 and TRBJ1-3, is KAGVTQTPRYLIKTRGQQVTLSCSPISGHRSVSWYQQTPGQGLQFLFEYFSETQRNKGNFPGRFSGRQFSNSRSEMNVSTLELGDSALYLCASSPGTSGNTIYFGEGSWLTVV.

The gene calls are TRBV19 and TRBJ2-3, with 13 bases identical to TRBD2. This CDR3 contains 17 residues. The V segment lost 3 bases and the J segment 6 bases; nucleotides outside the gene matches: 9. Looked up from germline, CDR1 is LNHDA and CDR2 is SQIVND (reference sequence). CDR3 nucleotide sequence: TGTGCCAGTAGTATCCCCTGGACTAGCGGGGGCGCGGATACGCAGTATTTT. Translating it yields CASSIPWTSGGADTQYF.

In its sample, this clone was seen a few times. CDR3: CASSSTGNYGYTF. DNA for the CDR3: TGTGCCAGTAGTAGTACAGGGAACTATGGCTACACCTTC. The chain couples TRBV19 to TRBJ1-2, with D perhaps TRBD1 (6 bases). Germline V gene data show CDR1 as LNHDA and CDR2 as SQIVND (reference sequence). Between the trimmed V and J ends, which lost 4 bases and 2 bases, there was a span of 8 bases. The CDR3 totals 13 residues.

This rearrangement joins TRBV15 to TRBJ2-6, with a possible D match to TRBD2 (5 bases). The V gene lost 4 bases and the J gene lost 2 bases, with 6 bases spanning the gap. This CDR3 comprises 14 residues. Germline V gene lookup returns CDR1 LNHNV and CDR2 YYDKDF (reference sequence). The CDR3 DNA reads as TGTGCCACCAGCATGCGGGCTGGGGCCAACGTCCTGACTTTC. Amino acids: CATSMRAGANVLTF.

The chain couples TRBV27 to TRBJ1-4; possible D gene TRBD1, 5 bases. The germline gives CDR1 MNHEY, CDR2 SMNVEV (reference sequence). V lost 1 base, J lost 10 bases, and 16 bases lay in between. There are 15 residues in the CDR3. The CDR3 spells CASSLLLGEASKLFF. The CDR3 coding sequence is TGTGCCAGCAGTTTATTGTTAGGGGAGGCATCAAAACTGTTTTTT. Supplemented by reference TRBV27 and TRBJ1-4, the full variable domain reads EAQVTQNPRYLITVTGKKLTVTCSQNMNHEYMSWYRQDPGLGLRQIYYSMNVEVTDKGDVPEGYKVSRKEKRNFPLILESPSPNQTSLYFCASSLLLGEASKLFFGSGTQLSVL.

This rearrangement joins TRBV9 to TRBJ1-3; D gene ambiguous. Deletions cut 4 bases from V and 4 bases from J, with 15 bases between. Germline CDR1 and CDR2: SGDLS and YYNGEE. CDR3 length: 15 amino acids. The CDR3 is CASSRALGVGNTIYF. The CDR3 DNA sequence: TGTGCCAGCAGCCGTGCTTTAGGCGTGGGAAACACCATATATTTT.

The CDR3 reads CASREGGQGNTEAFF. Here the CDR3 DNA reads TGTGCCAGCCGAGAGGGGGGACAGGGGAACACTGAAGCTTTCTTT. The V gene is TRBV9, the J gene TRBJ1-1; 9 bases fit TRBD1. Trimming removed 7 bases from V and 1 base from J; junction bases left unmatched: 8. Germline V gene lookup returns CDR1 SGDLS and CDR2 YYNGEE. The length of the CDR3 is 15 residues.

The rearrangement uses TRBV29-1 and TRBJ1-2; perhaps TRBD1 as D (5 bases). The germline CDR1 and CDR2 sequences are SQVTM and ANQGSEA. This CDR3 spans 14 amino acids. The V gene lost 5 bases and the J gene lost 4 bases, with 17 bases spanning the gap. DNA for the CDR3: TGCAGCGTTTCACAGGAAGGGGCAAGCTATGGCTACACCTTC. Amino acid sequence: CSVSQEGASYGYTF.

This chain joins TRBV5-1 and TRBJ1-6; 7 bases fit TRBD1. Germline CDR1 reads SGHRS; CDR2 reads YFSETQ. The CDR3 has 18 residues. The junction had 7 bases not matched to a gene; V was cut back by 1 base and J by 0 bases. The CDR3 reads CASSLSGTVSSYNSPLHF. The CDR3 DNA follows: TGCGCCAGCAGCTTGTCTGGGACAGTTAGCTCCTATAATTCACCCCTCCACTTT.

This sequence joins TRBV11-2 and TRBJ1-4; D is perhaps TRBD1 (6 bases). Trimming stripped 5 bases from V and 2 bases from J, with 9 bases between. The CDR3 has 14 amino acids. CDR1 is SGHAT and CDR2 is FQNNGV in the germline V gene. The chain's CDR3 is CASSIDRTNEKLFF. The CDR3 region has the DNA TGTGCCAGCAGCATCGACAGGACTAATGAAAAACTGTTTTTT.

The chain carries TRBV6-7 and TRBJ2-7; 15 bases match TRBD2. TRBV6-7 is flagged as an ORF with uncertain function. The length of the CDR3 is 17 residues. Trimming at V came to 8 bases and at J to 0 bases, leaving 8 bases not matched to a gene. CDR3 bases: TGTGCCAGCCAAGGGGGACTAGCGGGGGGTCACTCCTACGAGCAGTACTTC. As protein: CASQGGLAGGHSYEQYF.

This rearrangement joins TRBV7-2 to TRBJ2-7; 7 bases are shared with TRBD1. Germline assignment: CDR1 SGHTA and CDR2 FQGNSA. The ends lost 8 bases at V and 0 bases at J; junction bases unmatched: 7. The CDR3 is 14 residues long. CDR3 protein: CASSQGIISYEQYF. The DNA of the CDR3 is TGTGCCAGCTCACAGGGGATTATCTCCTACGAGCAGTACTTC. The full variable domain, rest sourced from reference TRBV7-2 and TRBJ2-7, is GAGVSQSPSNKVTEKGKDVELRCDPISGHTALYWYRQSLGQGLEFLIYFQGNSAPDKSGLPSDRFSAERTGGSVSTLTIQRTQQEDSAVYLCASSQGIISYEQYFGPGTRLTVT.

The CDR3 reads CASSIVEGAGLTKKLFF. Here the CDR3 DNA reads TGTGCCAGTAGTATAGTAGAAGGGGCAGGGTTGACGAAAAAACTGTTTTTT. The rearrangement links TRBV19 to TRBJ1-4; D is possibly TRBD1 (5 bases). The CDR3 has 17 residues. Trimming pared 1 base from V and 9 bases from J, leaving 21 bases between. Per the germline V gene, CDR1 is LNHDA and CDR2 is SQIVND (reference sequence).

This rearrangement joins TRBV6-1 to TRBJ2-7, with no clear D. The CDR3 is made up of 13 amino acids. V was trimmed by 2 bases and J by 4 bases, leaving 9 bases between them. Germline V gene sequence: CDR1 MNHNS, CDR2 SASEGT. Written as DNA, the CDR3 is TGTGCCAGCAGTGAAAGCCTGCTTTACGAGCAGTACTTC. Its translation is CASSESLLYEQYF.

The chain combines TRBV19 with TRBJ1-4; D may be TRBD1 (6 bases). The germline V gene encodes CDR1 LNHDA and CDR2 SQIVND (reference sequence). This CDR3 spans 15 amino acids. Trimming took off 4 bases at V and 7 bases at J, with 16 bases between the two ends. CDR3 protein: CASSTDRLGSEKLFF. CDR3 sequence (DNA): TGTGCCAGTAGTACCGACAGGCTTGGAAGTGAAAAACTGTTTTTT.

The chain's CDR3 is CASSQDEGEKLFF. The DNA of the CDR3 is TGCGCCAGCAGCCAAGATGAGGGAGAAAAACTGTTTTTT. V is TRBV4-3 and J is TRBJ1-4; D is undetermined. The germline gives CDR1 LGHNA, CDR2 YSLEER. This CDR3 comprises 13 residues. Trimming stripped 0 bases from V and 8 bases from J, with 7 bases between.